The source of this T cell receptor beta chain is a study of blood T cell repertoires in COVID-19. The overall study: Acute-phase and convalescent COVID-19 samples originated in the United States, Italy and Spain.

In germline, CDR1 is MDHEN, CDR2 SYDVKM. V shed 6 bases, J shed 7 bases, and the junction held 5 bases outside the gene matches. This CDR3 region has 15 residues. Clones were sequenced by immunoSEQ multiplex PCR, and TCRdb holds only the in-frame ones, with some missing. Among roughly 230,000 clones, approximately 85% were seen once, and the ten largest hold under 7%. Participant age was about 18 to 89 years, and participants resided in 24 US areas. Each participant's cohort was designated according to participant-reported clinical history. This clonotype was sampled from a woman between 45 and 60 years old who had been exposed to COVID-19. Sequencing input: PBMCs or T cells enriched from blood (not recorded which). This rearrangement joins TRBV28 to TRBJ2-3, with 15 nucleotides matching TRBD2. The CDR3 protein is CASRTGTSGGNTQYF. CDR3 DNA: TGTGCCAGCAGAACCGGGACTAGCGGGGGGAATACGCAGTATTTT.